What follows describes a single TCR beta chain. This specimen comes from a study of blood T cell repertoires in COVID-19. Study background: Acute and convalescent COVID-19 specimens originated in the United States, Italy and Spain.

V dropped 6 bases and J dropped 4; count of bases not matched to a gene: 6. CDR3 length equals 15 residues. From germline, CDR1 is MDHEN and CDR2 SYDVKM. Profiled with immunoSEQ multiplex PCR; TCRdb holds only in-frame clones, not every one. The sample has 350,000 or so clones, 80% to 90% seen once; the top ten hold approximately 3.1%. The V and J genes are TRBV28 and TRBJ2-1; 10 bases agree with TRBD1. The sample was peripheral blood. The receptor was derived from a man under 40 with active or convalescent COVID-19. DNA of the CDR3: TGTGCCAGCAGCATCGCGGGACAGGGGTACAATGAGCAGTTCTTC. This sequence encodes CASSIAGQGYNEQFF.